This TCR beta chain is drawn from a study of blood T cell repertoires in COVID-19. Study background: The origin of the acute and convalescent COVID-19 samples was the United States, Italy and Spain. PBMCs, B-cell-depleted T cells, or T cells provided the cDNA or gDNA that made up the material.

Source study methods: How many nucleated cells were present was estimated from reference gene primer amplification. Sequencing was performed with immunoSEQ multiplex PCR; in TCRdb, only in-frame clones are kept and a portion is missing. For V, J and clone size, that table is used; D and trimming come from the DNA. The table lists about 270,000 clones, roughly nine tenths of them singletons. This CDR3 is built from 15 residues. The germline V gene encodes CDR1 LGHDT and CDR2 YNNKEL (reference sequence). The V gene end was trimmed by 2 bases and the J gene end by 8 bases; junction bases not matched to a gene: 7.

What was sequenced was peripheral blood. V usage is TRBV3-1 (or the pseudogene TRBV3-2) and J usage is TRBJ2-7, with 12 bases aligning to TRBD1. The TCR comes from a woman aged 30 to 39 with COVID-19, enrolled during active disease. This CDR3 reads CASSQPGQGARKQYF. CDR3 DNA sequence: TGTGCCAGCAGCCAACCGGGACAGGGGGCGCGTAAGCAGTACTTC.